The rows below give T cell receptor beta chains drawn from one sample of a study of human T cells and chemical hapten exposure. TCRdb passed the RACE reads through MiXCR, listing each CDR3 protein once. The data contain over 30,000 distinct CDR3 sequences, around a tenth of them singletons. The material sequenced was whole blood, taken in connection with sensitization to the hapten diphenylcyclopropenone (DPC). Receptors were obtained from a man over 45 with alopecia areata. Some clones in this sample may be carry-over from other donors' samples. CDR3s include the opening cysteine and the closing phenylalanine or tryptophan. Fields, in order: clone size, D gene, V gene, J gene, CDR3 DNA, CDR3 protein. A D gene is named only where the DNA matches it firmly. Clone sizes are given selectively: once, few, many, or a class where the clone is expanded.

>few|NA|TRBV27|TRBJ1-1
TGTGCCAGCAGACCCCAGGGGATGAACACTGAAGCTTTCTTT
CASRPQGMNTEAFF
>NA|NA|TRBV7-8|TRBJ2-3
TGTGCCAGCAGCTTAAGCCTAGGGGACGGCGGCACAGATACGCAGTATTTT
CASSLSLGDGGTDTQYF
>few|NA|TRBV28|TRBJ2-3
TGTGCCAGCAGTAAGGGGAAGACAGATACGCAGTATTTT
CASSKGKTDTQYF
>many|TRBD1|TRBV4-1|TRBJ1-6
TGCGCCAGCAGCCAAGAAGGCGGGACAGGGGCGCCCGGTTCACCCCTCCACTTT
CASSQEGGTGAPGSPLHF
>many|TRBD1|TRBV20-1|TRBJ1-4
TGCAGTGCTAGCCCCGGGACAGGTTATAATGAAAAACTGTTTTTT
CSASPGTGYNEKLFF
>few|NA|TRBV29-1|TRBJ2-7
TGCAGCGTTGAGGGCAGCGGGTGGAGCGAGCAGTACTTC
CSVEGSGWSEQYF
>NA|NA|TRBV2|TRBJ1-1
TGTGCCAGCAGTGCGGGGCCGGGCGCTGAAGCTTTCTTT
CASSAGPGAEAFF
>many|TRBD2|TRBV25-1|TRBJ2-7
TGTGCCAGCAGCGAAAGCGGGAGGGCCTCCGAGCAGTACTTC
CASSESGRASEQYF
>few|NA|TRBV20-1|TRBJ2-7
TGCAGTGCTAGAGATTGGGGACACTCCTACGAGCAGTACTTC
CSARDWGHSYEQYF
>many|NA|TRBV4-2|TRBJ1-5
TGTGCCAGCAGTCCGTTAGGGACCAATCAGCCCCAGCATTTT
CASSPLGTNQPQHF
>few|TRBD2|TRBV29-1|TRBJ2-1
TGCAGCGTCCGAAGGTCTAGCGGGACTAACAATGAGCAGTTCTTC
CSVRRSSGTNNEQFF
>many|TRBD2|TRBV19|TRBJ2-7
TGTGCCAGTAGTGGGACTAGCGGGAGCTACTCCTACGAGCAGTACTTC
CASSGTSGSYSYEQYF
>many|TRBD1|TRBV5-1|TRBJ2-1
TGCGCCAGCAGCGAACGGACAGGCTCCTACAATGAGCAGTTCTTC
CASSERTGSYNEQFF
>NA|NA|TRBV10-3|TRBJ1-1
TGTGCCATCAGTGGCATGGTAATCACTGAAGCTTTCTTT
CAISGMVITEAFF
>few|NA|TRBV5-1|TRBJ1-2
TGCGCCAGCAGCGCGGGGGACACGTTCTATGGCTACACCTTC
CASSAGDTFYGYTF
>few|NA|TRBV28|TRBJ2-3
TGTGCCAGCAGAGAAGGTAGCACAGATACGCAGTATTTT
CASREGSTDTQYF
>NA|NA|TRBV20-1|TRBJ1-1
TGCAGTGCATCCGGACCCGCGGGCACTGAAGCTTTCTTT
CSASGPAGTEAFF
>NA|NA|TRBV18|TRBJ2-2
TGTGCCAGCTCCCCCGACAGGAACACCGGGGAGCTGTTTTTT
CASSPDRNTGELFF
>NA|NA|TRBV2|TRBJ2-1
TGTGCCAGCAAGGGACTCACCACGGGTGATGAGCAGTTCTTC
CASKGLTTGDEQFF
>few|NA|TRBV7-2|TRBJ2-1
TGTGCCAGCAGCTGGGTCGAGGGGATTAATGAGCAGTTCTTC
CASSWVEGINEQFF